Shown below are 25 T cell receptor beta chains from a single sample sequenced in a study of T cell repertoires in cytomegalovirus infection. These TCRs' antigens remain unknown. Using its own MiXCR run on the reads, TCRdb lists one record per CDR3 protein. The sample lists about 51,000 distinct CDR3 sequences, around 20% occurring once. The sequenced sample was CD8+ T cells from cultured PBMCs, obtained from culture after CMV antigen stimulation. Source of these receptors: a human donor in good health (CMV status not recorded). Some clones in this sample may be carry-over from other donors' samples.

This clonotype was recorded a few times. The chain carries TRBV25-1 and TRBJ2-5, with 10 bases fitting TRBD1. CDR3 length: 15 residues. V lost 5 bases, J lost 2 bases, and 5 bases stayed unmatched. The germline gives CDR1 MGHDK, CDR2 SYGVNS. The CDR3 spells CASSPGQGIQETQYF. The CDR3 DNA reads as TGTGCCAGCAGTCCGGGACAGGGGATTCAAGAGACCCAGTACTTC.

V is TRBV7-9 and J is TRBJ2-5; 8 bases are shared with TRBD2. The CDR3 is 15 residues long. Germline CDR1 SEHNR, CDR2 FQNEAQ (reference sequence). V lost 1 base, J lost 5 bases, and 6 bases stayed unmatched. CDR3 in DNA: TGTGCCAGCAGCTTAGTCGGGGGGGGCCCGGAGACCCAGTACTTC. This codes for CASSLVGGGPETQYF.

The gene calls are TRBV7-2 and TRBJ1-5; 8 bases match TRBD1. The CDR3 loop spans 13 amino acids. Trimming removed 8 bases from V and 6 bases from J; junction bases left unmatched: 6. The V gene's germline CDR1 is SGHTA and CDR2 FQGNSA. CDR3 loop: CASAPGGTQPQHF. The CDR3 nucleotides read TGTGCCAGCGCTCCAGGGGGCACTCAGCCCCAGCATTTT.

This chain joins TRBV12-3 or TRBV12-4 and TRBJ1-5, with 10 bases matching TRBD1. The CDR3 sequence is 14 residues long. Losses at the gene ends were 3 bases for V and 7 bases for J; bases not matched to a gene: 3. The CDR3 nucleotides read TGTGCCAGCAGTTTGACAGGGGGCGGGCAGCCCCAGCATTTT. This translates into CASSLTGGGQPQHF.

The table lists this clonotype with a few counts. This chain uses TRBV12-3 or TRBV12-4 with TRBJ2-5; D may match TRBD1 or TRBD2 (5 bases each). Trimming removed 7 bases at V and 7 bases at J, with 13 bases between. This CDR3 is built from 12 residues. The CDR3 bases are TGTGCCAGCACCTGGGACCGGGGGACCCAGTACTTC. This gives the protein CASTWDRGTQYF.

Many counts were recorded for this clonotype. The chain joins TRBV27 to TRBJ1-5; D remains unclear. V dropped 0 bases and J dropped 6 bases, with 6 bases sitting between them. Germline V gene sequence: CDR1 MNHEY, CDR2 SMNVEV (reference sequence). CDR3 length equals 13 residues. This chain's CDR3 is CASSLSRSQPQHF. CDR3 nucleotides: TGTGCCAGCAGTTTATCGAGGAGTCAGCCCCAGCATTTT.

In its sample, this clonotype is medium-sized. This chain uses TRBV4-3 with TRBJ2-7; 9 positions match TRBD1. The V gene end was trimmed by 4 bases and the J gene end by 4 bases; junction bases not matched to a gene: 8. Germline CDR1 and CDR2: LGHNA and YSLEER. The CDR3 contains 15 residues. The CDR3 nucleotides are TGCGCCAGCAGCCTCGACAGGGGGGCCCCATACGAGCAGTACTTC. It encodes CASSLDRGAPYEQYF.

In nucleotides, the CDR3 is TGTGCCAGCAGCTTGGGGACCCGTGACAATGAGCAGTTCTTC. Protein product: CASSLGTRDNEQFF. The rearrangement joins TRBV7-6 to TRBJ2-1; the D call may be TRBD1 or TRBD2 (5 bases each). Germline CDR1 and CDR2: SGHVS and FNYEAQ. V lost 3 bases to trimming and J lost 5 bases, with 11 bases between them. This CDR3 comprises 14 residues.

This clonotype was seen a few times. This chain connects TRBV29-1 to TRBJ1-1; D is ambiguous. Trimming cost V 3 bases and J 1 base, with 3 bases left between them. The CDR3 contains 11 residues. Germline lookup yields CDR1 SQVTM and CDR2 ANQGSEA. CDR3 sequence: CSVDRNTEAFF. CDR3 nucleotides: TGCAGCGTTGACAGGAACACTGAAGCTTTCTTT.

This clonotype appeared a few times. CDR3 bases: TGTGCCAGCGATCTGGGGGGGACAGGAGGTCGACATGAGCAGTTCTTC. It translates to CASDLGGTGGRHEQFF. This chain joins TRBV2 and TRBJ2-1; TRBD1 might be the D (8 bases). The CDR3 is made up of 16 amino acids. V lost 8 bases and J lost 8, with 25 bases in between. CDR1 and CDR2 from the germline V gene are SNHLY and FYNNEI. Variable domain in full (rest from reference TRBV2 and TRBJ2-1): EPEVTQTPSHQVTQMGQEVILRCVPISNHLYFYWYRQILGQKVEFLVSFYNNEISEKSEIFDDQFSVERPDGSNFTLKIRSTKLEDSAMYFCASDLGGTGGRHEQFFGPGTRLTVL.

V usage is TRBV7-9 and J usage is TRBJ1-6, with D possibly TRBD1 on 6 matching bases. Germline CDR1 reads SEHNR; CDR2 reads FQNEAQ (reference sequence). This CDR3 contains 19 residues. The germline V and J ends were trimmed by 2 bases and 2 bases, with 19 bases remaining between them. In nucleotides, the CDR3 is TGTGCCAGCAGCTTAATCGGGGCCGGACAGTGGACCTATAATTCACCCCTCCACTTT. Its protein is CASSLIGAGQWTYNSPLHF.

The chain combines TRBV20-1 with TRBJ1-2; D is perhaps TRBD1 (6 bases). Trimming removed 4 bases at V and 2 bases at J, with 23 bases between. From germline, CDR1 is DFQATT and CDR2 SNEGSKA (reference sequence). This CDR3 is built from 17 residues. CDR3 nucleotides: TGCAGTGCTAAACCGCGAGAGTGGGGGGGCTCGAACTATGGCTACACCTTC. Its translation is CSAKPREWGGSNYGYTF.

J is TRBJ2-7 and V is TRBV7-8; 11 bases agree with TRBD2. The CDR3 runs 15 residues. Germline loops: CDR1 SGHVS, CDR2 FQNEAQ. The V gene end was trimmed by 6 bases and the J gene end by 3 bases; junction bases not matched to a gene: 7. CDR3 nucleotide sequence: TGTGCCAGCAGTCCTACTAGCGGGGGATTCTACGAGCAGTACTTC. It specifies CASSPTSGGFYEQYF.

This clonotype was seen more than once but under ten times. The genes are TRBV6-5 and TRBJ1-1; TRBD1 might be the D (5 bases). CDR1 and CDR2 (germline): MNHEY, SVGAGI. V dropped 6 bases and J dropped 5 bases, with 13 bases sitting between them. The CDR3 totals 13 residues. The DNA for the CDR3 is TGTGCCAGCAGCCCAGGGACGTCTACTGAAGCTTTCTTT. Protein sequence: CASSPGTSTEAFF.

This chain uses TRBV19 with TRBJ2-5, with a weak D call TRBD1 (5 bases). V lost 3 bases, J lost 2 bases, and 10 bases lay in between. The CDR3 length is 14 residues. Per germline, CDR1 LNHDA and CDR2 SQIVND (reference sequence). The CDR3 loop is CASSMSRTQETQYF. CDR3 DNA sequence: TGTGCCAGTAGTATGAGTAGGACACAAGAGACCCAGTACTTC.

A few counts support this clonotype. This rearrangement joins TRBV7-2 to TRBJ2-7; TRBD2 is a possible D gene (5 bases). The germline gives CDR1 SGHTA, CDR2 FQGNSA. CDR3 length equals 11 residues. Trimming removed 3 bases from V and 6 bases from J, with 6 bases in between. CDR3 nucleotide sequence: TGTGCCAGCAGCTTTGCGGGCGAGCAGTACTTC. Translation: CASSFAGEQYF.

This rearrangement joins TRBV7-2 to TRBJ2-1; 13 bases are shared with TRBD2. Germline loops: CDR1 SGHTA, CDR2 FQGNSA. V trimming: 1 base; J trimming: 0 bases; junction bases outside the gene matches: 6. This CDR3 is built from 19 residues. For the CDR3, the DNA is TGTGCCAGCAGCTTAGGACTAGCGGGGGGCCCCAGCTCCTACAATGAGCAGTTCTTC. Protein: CASSLGLAGGPSSYNEQFF.

This clonotype was counted between two and nine times. The genes are TRBV27 and TRBJ1-1; a weak D match, TRBD1 (5 bases). The V and J ends lost 5 bases and 0 bases respectively, with 19 bases between them. This CDR3 spans 17 amino acids. Germline-derived CDR1 and CDR2 are MNHEY and SMNVEV (reference sequence). The CDR3 DNA is TGTGCCAGCAGTCCATTTCGCAGGGCGTCTATGAACACTGAAGCTTTCTTT. Amino acids: CASSPFRRASMNTEAFF.

The rearrangement uses TRBV7-2 and TRBJ2-7; 9 positions agree with TRBD2. The CDR3 is 15 residues long. Trimming cost V 0 bases and J 5 bases; bases outside gene matches: 5. The V gene's germline CDR1 is SGHTA and CDR2 FQGNSA. DNA for the CDR3: TGTGCCAGCAGCTTAGCTCGCGGGAGGGTCAACGAGCAGTACTTC. Its protein is CASSLARGRVNEQYF.

There are a few counts of this clonotype. The rearrangement joins TRBV7-9 to TRBJ1-1, with no clear D. The germline CDR1 and CDR2 sequences are SEHNR and FQNEAQ (reference sequence). The V end lost 7 bases, the J end lost 5 bases, and 11 bases lay between the germline ends. This CDR3 region has 12 residues. CDR3 nucleotide sequence: TGTGCCAGCACCCAACACGGGACTGAAGCTTTCTTT. It yields the protein CASTQHGTEAFF.

This clonotype has only a few counts. The chain couples TRBV29-1 to TRBJ1-2; D possibly corresponds to TRBD1 (5 bases). This CDR3 region has 16 residues. Deletions cut 6 bases from V and 8 bases from J, with 28 bases between. Germline V gives CDR1 SQVTM, CDR2 ANQGSEA. DNA for the CDR3: TGCAGCGTCCGAGGGGTAGGATCCTGGGCGTTGGTCGGCTACACCTTC. Translating gives CSVRGVGSWALVGYTF.

This clonotype turned up a few times. The chain joins TRBV11-2 to TRBJ2-5; 9 positions agree with TRBD1. Germline V gene data show CDR1 as SGHAT and CDR2 as FQNNGV. The CDR3 extends over 20 amino acids. The V segment lost 2 bases and the J segment 5 bases; nucleotides outside the gene matches: 21. CDR3 region: CASSLWYRTGDTESFETQYF. CDR3 bases: TGTGCCAGCAGCTTATGGTACCGGACAGGGGATACCGAAAGTTTTGAGACCCAGTACTTC.

This clonotype was observed a handful of times. J is TRBJ2-5 and V is TRBV12-3 or TRBV12-4; D is ambiguous. This CDR3 contains 13 residues. Trimming took 7 bases from V and 4 from J, leaving 13 bases between them. The CDR3 coding sequence is TGTGCCAGCACCCAAGGGCAGAGAGAGACCCAGTACTTC. Its translation is CASTQGQRETQYF.

The table lists this clonotype with a few counts. This chain links TRBV6-1 with TRBJ1-2, with 7 bases matching TRBD1. The trim removed 10 bases at V and 0 bases at J, leaving 8 bases unmatched. The CDR3 runs 14 residues. Germline CDR1 and CDR2: MNHNS and SASEGT. The CDR3 DNA follows: TGTGCCACCTTGGACAGGATAGCTAACTATGGCTACACCTTC. Translated: CATLDRIANYGYTF.

J is TRBJ2-2 and V is TRBV5-6; 11 bases are shared with TRBD2. V lost 4 bases and J lost 4; bases outside the gene matches: 9. The CDR3 extends over 17 amino acids. Germline loops: CDR1 SGHDT, CDR2 YYEEEE. The DNA of the CDR3 is TGTGCCAGCAGCCGAGCGACTAGCGGGGATTTCACCGGGGAGCTGTTTTTT. It yields the protein CASSRATSGDFTGELFF.